The 16 T cell receptor beta chains in this list originate from one sample, sequenced in a study of blood T cell repertoires in COVID-19. Libraries were prepared by immunoSEQ multiplex PCR; TCRdb keeps only in-frame clonotypes and omits some of them. The data hold under 300,000 clones, with under 95% observed a single time. The source material was PBMCs or T cells enriched from blood (not recorded which). The receptors come from a woman in her 40s with acute COVID-19.

V is TRBV11-2 and J is TRBJ1-6, with 8 bases fitting TRBD1. The ends lost 3 bases at V and 7 bases at J; junction bases unmatched: 8. Germline CDR1 SGHAT, CDR2 FQNNGV. CDR3 length equals 16 residues. Here the CDR3 reads CASSLGRQGNNSPLHF. The CDR3 nucleotides read TGTGCCAGCAGCTTGGGGAGACAGGGGAACAATTCACCCCTCCACTTT.

This chain connects TRBV5-1 to TRBJ2-7, with 7 bases aligning to TRBD1. The germline V gene encodes CDR1 SGHRS and CDR2 YFSETQ. This CDR3 region has 15 residues. The ends lost 0 bases at V and 2 bases at J; junction bases unmatched: 5. CDR3 DNA sequence: TGCGCCAGCAGCTTGGCCCTGGGACAGACCTACGAGCAGTACTTC. Amino acid sequence: CASSLALGQTYEQYF.

This clone was seen a single time. The V and J genes are TRBV3-1 (or the pseudogene TRBV3-2) and TRBJ2-6; 8 bases are shared with TRBD1. Unmatched junction bases numbered 0, after V lost 0 bases and J lost 2 bases. The CDR3 contains 16 residues. The V gene's germline CDR1 is LGHDT and CDR2 YNNKEL (reference sequence). The CDR3 nucleotides are TGTGCCAGCAGCCAAGACAGGGGGCCTGGGGCCAACGTCCTGACTTTC. Encoded protein: CASSQDRGPGANVLTF.

This clone has a single count. The chain employs TRBV10-3 and TRBJ1-6; no reliable D call. This CDR3 region has 14 residues. Germline V gene sequence: CDR1 ENHRY, CDR2 SYGVKD. Trimming cost V 0 bases and J 9 bases, with 9 bases left between them. CDR3 sequence reads: CAISESAGRSPLHF. The DNA of the CDR3 is TGTGCCATCAGTGAGTCCGCGGGTCGTTCACCCCTCCACTTT.

The rearrangement joins TRBV30 to TRBJ1-5; possible D gene TRBD1, 6 bases. Germline values: CDR1 GTSNPN, CDR2 SVGIG (reference sequence). The CDR3 is made up of 13 amino acids. V was cut by 0 bases and J by 5 bases, with 8 bases left in between. CDR3 protein: CAWSVGADQPQHF. CDR3 coding DNA: TGTGCCTGGAGTGTGGGGGCGGATCAGCCCCAGCATTTT.

This chain joins TRBV11-1 and TRBJ1-2, with unresolved D. V was trimmed by 4 bases and J by 7 bases, leaving 16 bases between them. The germline CDR1 and CDR2 sequences are SGHAT and FQDESV (reference sequence). The CDR3 extends over 14 amino acids. The CDR3 loop reads CASSSTQDRGGYTF. The CDR3 DNA is TGTGCCAGCAGCTCCACCCAGGATCGTGGTGGCTACACCTTC.

This chain connects TRBV7-2 to TRBJ1-3; no firm D call. This CDR3 region has 15 residues. CDR1 SGHTA and CDR2 FQGNSA come from the germline V gene. The V end lost 2 bases, the J end lost 4 bases, and 12 bases lay between the germline ends. CDR3: CASSLSGREGNTIYF. The CDR3 coding sequence is TGTGCCAGCAGCTTATCGGGGAGGGAAGGAAACACCATATATTTT.

The rearrangement joins TRBV9 to TRBJ1-6, with D unclear. Germline assignment: CDR1 SGDLS and CDR2 YYNGEE. V was clipped by 1 base and J by 7 bases, with 6 bases between them. The CDR3 sequence is 13 residues long. The CDR3 nucleotides are TGTGCCAGCAGCGTAACCGGGAATTCACCCCTCCACTTT. Encoded protein: CASSVTGNSPLHF.

This chain connects TRBV7-2 to TRBJ1-3; D gene ambiguous. The V gene lost 2 bases and the J gene lost 4 bases, with 3 bases spanning the gap. The CDR3 spans 12 residues. Germline V gene data show CDR1 as SGHTA and CDR2 as FQGNSA. The CDR3 here is CASSLTGNTIYF. The CDR3 DNA reads TGTGCCAGCAGCTTAACAGGAAACACCATATATTTT.

The chain has TRBV5-5 and TRBJ1-4; no clear D. Germline assignment: CDR1 SGHKS and CDR2 YYEKEE (reference sequence). The CDR3 length is 14 residues. The V end was cut by 1 base, the J end by 8 bases, with 12 bases between. The chain's CDR3 is CASSLLPRSEKLFF. In nucleotides, the CDR3 is TGTGCCAGCAGCTTGCTACCCCGGTCGGAAAAACTGTTTTTT.

J is TRBJ2-2 and V is TRBV3-1 (or the pseudogene TRBV3-2); no reliable D call. CDR3 length: 11 amino acids. V gave up 3 bases and J gave up 6 bases, with 2 bases separating them. CDR1 LGHDT and CDR2 YNNKEL come from the germline V gene (reference sequence). The CDR3 loop reads CASSHAGELFF. CDR3 bases: TGTGCCAGCAGCCACGCCGGGGAGCTGTTTTTT.

The chain couples TRBV7-9 to TRBJ2-7; no reliable D call. The germline V and J ends were trimmed by 2 bases and 6 bases, with 8 bases remaining between them. The germline V gene encodes CDR1 SEHNR and CDR2 FQNEAQ (reference sequence). The CDR3 totals 12 residues. CDR3 DNA sequence: TGTGCCAGCAGCTTATCCCTAGGCGAGCAGTACTTC. Translating it yields CASSLSLGEQYF.

The chain is built from TRBV2 and TRBJ2-5; possibly TRBD2 for D (7 bases). Germline V gene data show CDR1 as SNHLY and CDR2 as FYNNEI. The V end lost 7 bases, the J end lost 0 bases, and 15 bases lay between the germline ends. The CDR3 contains 15 residues. This CDR3 reads CASTPQGRDQETQYF. CDR3 nucleotide sequence: TGTGCCAGCACCCCGCAGGGGAGGGACCAAGAGACCCAGTACTTC.

The chain uses TRBV4-3 and TRBJ2-7; 8 nucleotides align to TRBD2. The length of the CDR3 is 14 residues. The germline V gene encodes CDR1 LGHNA and CDR2 YSLEER. V gave up 0 bases and J gave up 6 bases; unmatched junction bases: 4. CDR3 protein: CASSQDGRGGEQYF. The CDR3 nucleotides are TGCGCCAGCAGCCAAGACGGGAGGGGGGGCGAGCAGTACTTC.

This chain joins TRBV24-1 and TRBJ1-1; weak D call: TRBD1 (5 bases). This CDR3 is built from 13 residues. V was trimmed by 5 bases and J by 1 base, leaving 7 bases between them. CDR1 is KGHDR and CDR2 is SFDVKD in the germline V gene. The CDR3 region has the DNA TGTGCCACCAGTGCCACAGGGAACACTGAAGCTTTCTTT. Its protein product is CATSATGNTEAFF.

The rearrangement joins TRBV30 to TRBJ1-4; D unresolved. Germline V CDR1 and CDR2: GTSNPN, SVGIG (reference sequence). The V gene lost 1 base and the J gene lost 5 bases, with 8 bases spanning the gap. The CDR3 loop spans 13 amino acids. This CDR3 is CAWSEEPNEKLFF. As DNA, the CDR3 is TGTGCCTGGAGTGAGGAGCCGAATGAAAAACTGTTTTTT.